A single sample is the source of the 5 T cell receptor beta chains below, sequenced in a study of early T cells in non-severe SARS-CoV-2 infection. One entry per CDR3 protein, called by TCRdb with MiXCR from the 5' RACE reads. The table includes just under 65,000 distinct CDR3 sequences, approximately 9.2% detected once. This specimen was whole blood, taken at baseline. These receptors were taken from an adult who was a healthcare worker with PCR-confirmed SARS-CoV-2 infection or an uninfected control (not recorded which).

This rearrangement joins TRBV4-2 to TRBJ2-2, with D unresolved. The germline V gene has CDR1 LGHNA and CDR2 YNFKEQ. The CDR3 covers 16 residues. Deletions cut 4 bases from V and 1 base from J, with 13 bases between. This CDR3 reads CASSPDRSRNTGELFF. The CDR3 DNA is TGTGCCAGCAGCCCAGATCGCTCGAGGAACACCGGGGAGCTGTTTTTT.

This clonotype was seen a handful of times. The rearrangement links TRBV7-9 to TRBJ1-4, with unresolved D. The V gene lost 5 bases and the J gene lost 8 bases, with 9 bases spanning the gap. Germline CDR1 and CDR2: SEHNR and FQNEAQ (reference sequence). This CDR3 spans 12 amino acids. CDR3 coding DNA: TGTGCCAGCAGCCTTAATGTCGAAAAACTGTTTTTT. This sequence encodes CASSLNVEKLFF.

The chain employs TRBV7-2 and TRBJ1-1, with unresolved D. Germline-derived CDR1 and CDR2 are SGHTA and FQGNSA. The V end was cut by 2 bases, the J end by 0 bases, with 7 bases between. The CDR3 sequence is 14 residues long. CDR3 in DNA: TGTGCCAGCAGCTTACTGGGAATGAACACTGAAGCTTTCTTT. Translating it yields CASSLLGMNTEAFF.

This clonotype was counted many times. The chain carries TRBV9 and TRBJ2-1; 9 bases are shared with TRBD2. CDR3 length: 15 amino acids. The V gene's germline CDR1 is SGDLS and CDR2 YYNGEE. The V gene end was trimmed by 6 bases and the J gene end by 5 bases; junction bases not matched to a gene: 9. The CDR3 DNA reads TGTGCCAGCACCCCCTCCCGACTAGCGGACAATGAGCAGTTCTTC. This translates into CASTPSRLADNEQFF.

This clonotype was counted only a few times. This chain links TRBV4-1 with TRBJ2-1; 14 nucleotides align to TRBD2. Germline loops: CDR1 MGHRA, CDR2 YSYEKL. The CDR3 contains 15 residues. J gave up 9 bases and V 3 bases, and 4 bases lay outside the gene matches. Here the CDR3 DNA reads TGCGCCAGCAGCCAGGGACTAGCGGGAGTTGGTGAGCAGTTCTTC. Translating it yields CASSQGLAGVGEQFF.